The TCR beta chain under discussion was sequenced for a study of PD-L1 blockade in urothelial cancer. Per germline, CDR1 SGHNT and CDR2 YENEEA. V shed 4 bases and J 1 base; nucleotides not matched to a gene: 3. The CDR3 covers 15 residues. Measured with immunoSEQ multiplex PCR; TCRdb has only the in-frame clones, and not every one. The sample consists of about 69,000 clones, 85% to 90% of them appearing once. The chain employs TRBV11-3 and TRBJ2-2, with 7 bases identical to TRBD1. The clonotype was recovered from a man aged 60-69 years with urothelial cancer. This specimen was PBMCs, taken around atezolizumab (anti-PD-L1) treatment. The CDR3 loop is CASSSTGVNTGELFF. CDR3 DNA: TGTGCCAGCAGCTCCACAGGGGTGAACACCGGGGAGCTGTTTTTT.